These 30 T cell receptor beta chains were all obtained from the same sample, sequenced in a study of beta chain features in type 1 diabetes. The sequenced template was cDNA made from the entire isolated RNA. Method: immunoSEQ multiplex PCR; TCRdb's copy keeps in-frame clones and lacks some. Here the sample spans roughly 250,000 clones, about 71% being singletons. Input material: naive CD4+ T cells from blood. The receptors were gathered from a man aged 25-40 years in good health.

The chain carries TRBV29-1 and TRBJ2-7; D is possibly TRBD2 (6 bases). V lost 6 bases and J 2 bases, leaving 14 bases between the germline ends. The germline V gene encodes CDR1 SQVTM and CDR2 ANQGSEA. The CDR3 is made up of 13 amino acids. The CDR3 nucleotides are TGCAGCGTGACCATTAGCGGCCCCTACGAGCAGTACTTC. Translation gives CSVTISGPYEQYF.

V and J are TRBV18 and TRBJ2-6; D gene unclear. V was pared by 6 bases and J by 0 bases, with 9 bases between. This CDR3 region has 15 residues. The V gene's germline CDR1 is KGHSH and CDR2 LQKENI. CDR3 nucleotide sequence: TGTGCCAGCTCTAGGTCAGTCTCTGGGGCCAACGTCCTGACTTTC. This gives the protein CASSRSVSGANVLTF.

The gene calls are TRBV30 and TRBJ1-2; weak D call: TRBD1 (6 bases). This CDR3 contains 11 residues. V was clipped by 1 base and J by 13 bases, with 13 bases between them. Germline loops: CDR1 GTSNPN, CDR2 SVGIG (reference sequence). The CDR3 is CAWSANRAATF. CDR3 DNA sequence: TGTGCCTGGAGTGCGAACAGGGCTGCCACCTTC.

This rearrangement joins TRBV30 to TRBJ1-6; D may be TRBD1 (5 bases). The V gene lost 1 base and the J gene lost 0 bases, with 10 bases spanning the gap. This CDR3 has 16 residues. Per the germline V gene, CDR1 is GTSNPN and CDR2 is SVGIG (reference sequence). CDR3 nucleotide sequence: TGTGCCTGGAGTGGACAGTCGGGCTCCTATAATTCACCCCTCCACTTT. This gives the protein CAWSGQSGSYNSPLHF.

The table lists this clone with a few counts. The V and J genes are TRBV29-1 and TRBJ2-3, with D tentatively TRBD2 (5 bases). This CDR3 is built from 10 residues. V lost 3 bases to trimming and J lost 14 bases, with 12 bases between them. Germline V gene sequence: CDR1 SQVTM, CDR2 ANQGSEA. The CDR3 coding sequence is TGCAGCGTTGACCGGGGTCGTCGGTATTTT. Its protein is CSVDRGRRYF.

This clone came up a few times. The chain uses TRBV9 and TRBJ2-7, with 11 bases identical to TRBD2. After removal of 0 bases from V and 1 base from J, the junction contained 0 bases not matched to a gene. Germline V lookup: CDR1 SGDLS, CDR2 YYNGEE. The CDR3 extends over 15 amino acids. CDR3 loop: CASSVGTSGSYEQYF. DNA of the CDR3: TGTGCCAGCAGCGTAGGGACTAGCGGGTCCTACGAGCAGTACTTC.

The chain carries TRBV29-1 and TRBJ2-7; 8 bases match TRBD1. J was trimmed by 3 bases and V by 4 bases; bases with no gene match: 5. The CDR3 loop spans 13 amino acids. CDR1 and CDR2 (germline): SQVTM, ANQGSEA. CDR3 sequence reads: CSVAGTGNYEQYF. CDR3 nucleotide sequence: TGCAGCGTTGCCGGGACAGGCAACTACGAGCAGTACTTC.

The chain joins TRBV29-1 to TRBJ2-7; perhaps TRBD1 as D (6 bases). Trimming pared 5 bases from V and 5 bases from J, leaving 13 bases between. CDR1 and CDR2 from the germline V gene are SQVTM and ANQGSEA. The CDR3 runs 12 residues. This CDR3 is CSVLKGGDEQYF. The CDR3 DNA reads TGCAGCGTTCTTAAAGGGGGTGACGAGCAGTACTTC.

This clone was observed once. V is TRBV4-2 and J is TRBJ1-4, with 7 bases identical to TRBD1. This CDR3 is built from 14 residues. The trim removed 4 bases at V and 4 bases at J, leaving 3 bases unmatched. Per the germline V gene, CDR1 is LGHNA and CDR2 is YNFKEQ. CDR3 loop: CASSLDRVNEKLFF. CDR3 DNA sequence: TGTGCCAGCAGCCTCGACAGGGTTAATGAAAAACTGTTTTTT.

A note on this clone: A much larger clonotype is one base distant, so this may be a read error. The chain is built from TRBV7-8 and TRBJ2-3, with D unresolved. Trimming pared 2 bases from V and 3 bases from J, leaving 0 bases between. There are 11 residues in the CDR3. The germline CDR1 and CDR2 sequences are SGHVS and FQNEAQ. Here the CDR3 DNA reads TGTGCCAGCAGCTTAACAGATACGCAGTATTTT. Translated: CASSLTDTQYF. The whole variable domain, filled in from reference TRBV7-8 and TRBJ2-3, reads GAGVSQSPRYKVAKRGQDVALRCDPISGHVSLFWYQQALGQGPEFLTYFQNEAQLDKSGLPSDRFFAERPEGSVSTLKIQRTQQEDSAVYLCASSLTDTQYFGPGTRLTVL.

The chain carries TRBV5-1 and TRBJ2-3, with 10 bases matching TRBD2. After removal of 7 bases from V and 4 bases from J, the junction contained 12 bases not matched to a gene. The V gene's germline CDR1 is SGHRS and CDR2 YFSETQ. The CDR3 length is 16 residues. The CDR3 loop is CASERRTSGLSDTQYF. In nucleotides, the CDR3 is TGCGCCAGCGAAAGAAGGACTAGCGGTTTATCAGATACGCAGTATTTT.

J is TRBJ2-3 and V is TRBV6-5; no firm D call. The CDR3 consists of 13 residues. V was cut by 7 bases and J by 4 bases, with 12 bases left in between. Germline V CDR1 and CDR2: MNHEY, SVGAGI. CDR3 protein: CASTRSGADTQYF. The DNA for the CDR3 is TGTGCCAGCACCCGGTCTGGGGCAGATACGCAGTATTTT.

This clone was detected a few times. The chain couples TRBV29-1 to TRBJ2-1; D may be TRBD2 (6 bases). V was pared by 6 bases and J by 0 bases, with 15 bases between. Germline CDR1 reads SQVTM; CDR2 reads ANQGSEA. CDR3 length: 15 amino acids. CDR3 in DNA: TGCAGCGTCGGGGGTACCCAGAGCTCCTACAATGAGCAGTTCTTC. Encoded protein: CSVGGTQSSYNEQFF.

J is TRBJ2-4 and V is TRBV29-1, with a tentative D call TRBD2 (5 bases). V lost 2 bases and J 12 bases, leaving 14 bases between the germline ends. CDR1 and CDR2 from the germline V gene are SQVTM and ANQGSEA. The CDR3 extends over 12 amino acids. CDR3 protein: CSVEIALSGQYF. CDR3 in DNA: TGCAGCGTTGAAATTGCCTTAAGCGGTCAGTACTTC.

The rearrangement uses TRBV5-4 and TRBJ2-1; maybe TRBD1 (5 bases). CDR1 and CDR2 from the germline V gene are SGHNT and YYREEE (reference sequence). The CDR3 extends over 12 amino acids. The V gene lost 4 bases and the J gene lost 5 bases, with 7 bases spanning the gap. CDR3 protein: CASSTDNNEQFF. Here the CDR3 DNA reads TGTGCCAGCAGCACGGACAACAATGAGCAGTTCTTC. Full variable domain (outside the CDR3, taken from reference TRBV5-4 and TRBJ2-1): ETGVTQSPTHLIKTRGQQVTLRCSSQSGHNTVSWYQQALGQGPQFIFQYYREEENGRGNFPPRFSGLQFPNYSSELNVNALELDDSALYLCASSTDNNEQFFGPGTRLTVL.

CDR3 nucleotide sequence: TGTGCCAGCAGCGATTCGGGACCGGGAGAGACCCAGTACTTC. Its protein product is CASSDSGPGETQYF. This chain links TRBV4-2 with TRBJ2-5, with D perhaps assigned TRBD1 or TRBD2 (5 bases each). CDR3 length equals 14 residues. V was shortened by 5 bases and J by 4 bases, with 14 bases between the two germline ends. Germline CDR1 and CDR2: LGHNA and YNFKEQ.

CDR3 amino acids: CASSPPGGLGFF. The CDR3 region has the DNA TGTGCCAGCAGCCCTCCGGGAGGCCTGGGGTTCTTC. The V and J genes are TRBV11-1 and TRBJ2-1; 7 nucleotides agree with TRBD2. Trimming at V came to 5 bases and at J to 15 bases, leaving 10 bases not matched to a gene. Germline V lookup: CDR1 SGHAT, CDR2 FQDESV (reference sequence). The CDR3 extends over 12 amino acids.

This chain joins TRBV10-2 and TRBJ2-3, with unresolved D. The ends were cut back, 2 bases at V and 2 bases at J, with 14 bases in the middle. This CDR3 region has 16 residues. Looked up from germline, CDR1 is WSHSY and CDR2 is SAAADI. CDR3 region: CASSERAGSFTDTQYF. The CDR3 nucleotides are TGCGCCAGCAGTGAGCGGGCTGGCAGCTTCACAGATACGCAGTATTTT.

This clone was counted a single time. The identical CDR3 is also encoded by other nucleotide sequences in the sample. V gene TRBV18 combines with J gene TRBJ2-7, with D perhaps TRBD1 or TRBD2 (5 bases each). The length of the CDR3 is 13 residues. Between the trimmed V and J ends, which lost 3 bases and 5 bases, there was a span of 11 bases. Germline CDR1 and CDR2: KGHSH and LQKENI. The CDR3 protein is CASSPGTGNEQYF. Here the CDR3 DNA reads TGTGCCAGCTCACCCGGGACGGGAAACGAGCAGTACTTC.

This chain uses TRBV29-1 with TRBJ1-1, with 7 bases matching TRBD1. V lost 2 bases, J lost 9 bases, and 6 bases stayed unmatched. Germline V gives CDR1 SQVTM, CDR2 ANQGSEA. The CDR3 length is 12 residues. The CDR3 region has the DNA TGCAGCGTTGAAAGGGGGCTTTCGCAAGCTTTCTTT. Translating gives CSVERGLSQAFF. Variable domain in full (rest from reference TRBV29-1 and TRBJ1-1): SAVISQKPSRDICQRGTSLTIQCQVDSQVTMMFWYRQQPGQSLTLIATANQGSEATYESGFVIDKFPISRPNLTFSTLTVSNMSPEDSSIYLCSVERGLSQAFFGQGTRLTVV.

V and J are TRBV27 and TRBJ2-5, with a possible D match to TRBD1 (7 bases). The CDR3 is 14 residues long. Deletions cut 7 bases from V and 4 bases from J, with 16 bases between. The germline V gene encodes CDR1 MNHEY and CDR2 SMNVEV (reference sequence). CDR3 sequence reads: CASIRRGPSETQYF. CDR3 DNA: TGTGCCAGCATCCGGAGGGGGCCCTCAGAGACCCAGTACTTC.

The chain carries TRBV29-1 and TRBJ1-2; no reliable D call. Trimming took 7 bases from V and 8 from J, leaving 14 bases between them. This CDR3 has 11 residues. Germline-derived CDR1 and CDR2 are SQVTM and ANQGSEA. The chain's CDR3 is CSGATPGGYTF. DNA for the CDR3: TGCAGCGGAGCAACGCCGGGCGGCTACACCTTC.

The J gene is TRBJ1-3, the V gene TRBV9; D is ambiguous. V lost 6 bases and J lost 3, with 10 bases in between. CDR3 length: 13 amino acids. Germline assignment: CDR1 SGDLS and CDR2 YYNGEE. The CDR3 DNA reads TGTGCCAGCAACAAGGACGGTGGAAACACCATATATTTT. Its protein product is CASNKDGGNTIYF.

The chain joins TRBV7-2 to TRBJ2-2; no reliable D call. V lost 2 bases to trimming and J lost 4 bases, with 14 bases between them. Germline loops: CDR1 SGHTA, CDR2 FQGNSA. The CDR3 covers 16 residues. The CDR3 DNA is TGTGCCAGCAGCTTATCCACTAAGACGGTCACCGGGGAGCTGTTTTTT. Amino acids: CASSLSTKTVTGELFF.

This sequence joins TRBV30 and TRBJ1-1, with D tentatively TRBD1 (5 bases). With 4 bases removed from V and 4 bases from J, the gap between germline ends came to 13 bases. Germline CDR1 and CDR2: GTSNPN and SVGIG (reference sequence). The CDR3 covers 13 residues. The CDR3 nucleotides read TGTGCCTGGAATCAGGGAAGTAGCACTGAAGCTTTCTTT. It yields the protein CAWNQGSSTEAFF.

The chain recombines TRBV28 with TRBJ1-5, with D unresolved. The germline V and J ends were trimmed by 6 bases and 6 bases, with 18 bases remaining between them. Germline V lookup: CDR1 MDHEN, CDR2 SYDVKM. The CDR3 totals 15 residues. CDR3 sequence: CASSLGGMRGQPQHF. The DNA of the CDR3 is TGTGCCAGCAGCCTTGGAGGGATGAGAGGTCAGCCCCAGCATTTT.

The J gene is TRBJ2-3, the V gene TRBV18; D not certain. Germline CDR1 and CDR2: KGHSH and LQKENI. V lost 2 bases and J lost 5, with 17 bases in between. This CDR3 region has 16 residues. The CDR3 here is CASSPNRVGSGDTQYF. CDR3 coding DNA: TGTGCCAGCTCACCAAACCGAGTCGGCTCGGGAGATACGCAGTATTTT.

The chain joins TRBV10-3 to TRBJ2-1; a weak D match, TRBD2 (7 bases). V lost 6 bases, J lost 3 bases, and 18 bases lay in between. This CDR3 is 16 amino acids long. The germline V gene encodes CDR1 ENHRY and CDR2 SYGVKD. The CDR3 bases are TGTGCCATCAGCCCTGGCGGGGGCCGTGGCTACAATGAGCAGTTCTTC. Residues: CAISPGGGRGYNEQFF.

As for this clone: Other DNA sequences within the sample encode an identical CDR3. This sequence joins TRBV4-3 and TRBJ2-7; TRBD2 matches at 7 bases. The CDR3 length is 14 residues. Per germline, CDR1 LGHNA and CDR2 YSLEER. V lost 0 bases to trimming and J lost 4 bases; unmatched junction nucleotides: 3. The CDR3 region is CASSQEPSGYEQYF. CDR3 nucleotides: TGCGCCAGCAGCCAAGAACCTAGCGGATACGAGCAGTACTTC.

This clone was counted once. CDR3 coding DNA: TGTGCCTGGAGTACGTGGGGCAGCGAGCAGTACTTC. It yields the protein CAWSTWGSEQYF. The rearrangement uses TRBV30 and TRBJ2-7; tentatively, D is TRBD1 (5 bases). Trimming removed 2 bases at V and 6 bases at J, with 11 bases between. The CDR3 totals 12 residues. The V gene's germline CDR1 is GTSNPN and CDR2 SVGIG (reference sequence).